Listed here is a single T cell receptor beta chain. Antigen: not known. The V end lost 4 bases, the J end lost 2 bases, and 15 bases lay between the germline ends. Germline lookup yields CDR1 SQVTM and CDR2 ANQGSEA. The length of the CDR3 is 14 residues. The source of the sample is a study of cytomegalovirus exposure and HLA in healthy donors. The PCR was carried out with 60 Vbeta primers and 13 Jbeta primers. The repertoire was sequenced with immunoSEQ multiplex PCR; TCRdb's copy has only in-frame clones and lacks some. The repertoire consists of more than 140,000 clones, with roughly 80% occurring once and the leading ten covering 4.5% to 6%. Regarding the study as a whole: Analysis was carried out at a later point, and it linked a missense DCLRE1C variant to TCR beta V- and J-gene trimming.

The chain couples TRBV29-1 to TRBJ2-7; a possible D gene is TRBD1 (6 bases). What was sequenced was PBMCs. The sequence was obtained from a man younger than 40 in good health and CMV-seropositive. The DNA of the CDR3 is TGCAGCGTTGCTAACAGGGATGAAACCTACGAGCAGTACTTC. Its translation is CSVANRDETYEQYF.